The rows below give T cell receptor beta chains drawn from one sample of a study of blood T cells in healthy people across ages. TCRdb processed the 5' RACE reads anew with MiXCR; each CDR3 protein has one entry. This sample carries around 990,000 distinct CDR3 sequences, roughly two fifths of them seen once, and the ten largest clones take about an eighth. The sample comprised blood. Receptors originate from a man aged 18 to 29 in good health. Both conserved end residues are part of each CDR3. D genes are given only for firm matches. Expanded clones get a size class; other rows say once, few or many, or leave the size out.

>TRBV7-2|TRBJ2-1|.|many
CASSVGEYNEQFF
TGTGCCAGCAGTGTAGGGGAGTATAATGAGCAGTTCTTC
>TRBV7-3|TRBJ1-1|.|many
CASSSQVNTEAFF
TGTGCCAGCAGCTCACAGGTGAACACTGAAGCTTTCTTT
>TRBV4-2|TRBJ2-3|.|.
CASSHPGSADMQYF
TGTGCCAGCAGCCACCCTGGGAGTGCAGATATGCAGTATTTT
>TRBV4-2|TRBJ2-1|.|.
CASSQGRAGQFF
TGTGCCAGCAGCCAAGGGCGGGCGGGGCAGTTCTTC
>TRBV12-3/TRBV12-4|TRBJ1-1|TRBD1|.
CASSQGQAANTEAFF
TGTGCCAGCAGTCAAGGACAGGCAGCGAACACTGAAGCTTTCTTT
>TRBV12-3/TRBV12-4|TRBJ2-1|TRBD1|few
CASSTTGGNNEQFF
TGTGCCAGCAGTACGACAGGGGGCAACAATGAGCAGTTCTTC
>TRBV15|TRBJ2-1|.|.
CATSGDFEQFF
TGTGCCACCAGCGGGGATTTTGAGCAGTTCTTC
>TRBV29-1|TRBJ2-2|TRBD1|once
CSADRGYDTGELFF
TGCAGCGCCGACAGGGGGTACGACACCGGGGAGCTGTTTTTT
>TRBV7-2|TRBJ1-4|.|.
CASSLAPATNEKLFF
TGTGCCAGCTCACTAGCCCCCGCAACTAATGAAAAACTGTTTTTT
>TRBV4-3|TRBJ1-6|.|.
CASSQVQGGNSPLHF
TGCGCCAGCAGCCAAGTTCAGGGAGGGAATTCACCCCTCCACTTT